This paragraph reports one TCR beta chain. Antigen specificity is unknown. Combining a sample-barcoded 5' primer with a J-beta primer mix, a second PCR ran for roughly 7 to 12 cycles. TCRdb itself ran the 5' RACE reads through MiXCR, one entry per CDR3 protein. The sample comprises some 700,000 distinct CDR3 sequences, 22% of which are singletons, and approximately 20% rests with the top ten. The data originate from a study of blood T cells in healthy people across ages. Study observations and caveats: Compared with aged donors, long-lived donors showed fewer expanded clones, suggesting selection.

Each sample gave at least 7 million isolated PBMCs. There are 15 residues in the CDR3. The germline V gene has CDR1 KGHSH and CDR2 LQKENI. V was pared by 4 bases and J by 4 bases, with 16 bases between. The chain recombines TRBV18 with TRBJ1-2; tentative D call: TRBD1 (5 bases). The sequence came from an older man in good health. Sequencing was done on a sample of blood. Here the CDR3 DNA reads TGTGCCAGCTCACTCCAGGAGCAGGGTAGCTATGGCTACACCTTC. This sequence encodes CASSLQEQGSYGYTF.